This entry is about one TCR beta chain. Time point indicated: blood at routine non-recurrence follow-up after resection. Whole RNA, isolated from tumor, nontumor lung or frozen PBMC, was sequenced without prior sorting. The data were obtained in a study of spatial heterogeneity in lung cancer. Overall study context: The authors sequenced available follow-up PBMC samples, taken a median of around 23 months after resection.

All TCR cDNA molecules were individually tagged with a unique molecular identifier. Via MiXCR, TCRdb re-called the 5' RACE reads, giving one row per CDR3 protein. The table includes around 110,000 distinct CDR3 sequences, 12% detected once. This sequence originates from a male donor with early-stage non-small cell lung cancer. The sample here was PBMCs, taken at follow-up.

The CDR3 DNA follows: TGTGCCAGCAGTTACCACAAATCGTTAGCGGGGGGCCCCTACGAGCAGTACTTC. Amino acid sequence: CASSYHKSLAGGPYEQYF. The chain recombines TRBV6-5 with TRBJ2-7, with 10 bases identical to TRBD2. This CDR3 comprises 18 residues. V was clipped by 2 bases and J by 2 bases; unmatched bases: 12. Germline assignment: CDR1 MNHEY and CDR2 SVGAGI.